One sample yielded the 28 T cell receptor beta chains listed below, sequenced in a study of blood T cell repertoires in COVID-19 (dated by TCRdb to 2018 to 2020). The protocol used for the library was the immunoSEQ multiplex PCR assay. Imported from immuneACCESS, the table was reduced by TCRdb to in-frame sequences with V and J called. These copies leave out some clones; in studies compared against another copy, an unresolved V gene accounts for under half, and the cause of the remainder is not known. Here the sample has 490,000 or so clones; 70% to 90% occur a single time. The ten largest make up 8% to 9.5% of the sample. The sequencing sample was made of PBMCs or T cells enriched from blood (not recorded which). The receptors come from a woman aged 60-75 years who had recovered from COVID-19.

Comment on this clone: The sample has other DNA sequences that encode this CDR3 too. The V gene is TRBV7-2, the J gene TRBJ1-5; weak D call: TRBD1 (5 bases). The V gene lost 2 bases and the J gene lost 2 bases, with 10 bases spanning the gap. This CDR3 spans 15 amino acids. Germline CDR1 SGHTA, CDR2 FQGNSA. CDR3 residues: CASSLQGAGNQPQHF. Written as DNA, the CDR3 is TGTGCCAGCAGCTTACAAGGGGCGGGCAATCAGCCCCAGCATTTT.

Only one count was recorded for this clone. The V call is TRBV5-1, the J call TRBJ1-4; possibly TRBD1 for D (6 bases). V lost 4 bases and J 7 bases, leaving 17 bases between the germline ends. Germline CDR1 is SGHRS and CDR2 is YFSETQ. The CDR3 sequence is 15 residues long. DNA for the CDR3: TGCGCCAGCAGCCTATGGTGGGGGCCGGGTGAAAAACTGTTTTTT. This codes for CASSLWWGPGEKLFF.

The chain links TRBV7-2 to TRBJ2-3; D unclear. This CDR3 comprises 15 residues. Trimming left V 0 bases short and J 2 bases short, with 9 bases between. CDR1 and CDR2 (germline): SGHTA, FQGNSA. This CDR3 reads CASSLANPNTDTQYF. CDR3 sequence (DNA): TGTGCCAGCAGCTTAGCGAACCCTAACACAGATACGCAGTATTTT.

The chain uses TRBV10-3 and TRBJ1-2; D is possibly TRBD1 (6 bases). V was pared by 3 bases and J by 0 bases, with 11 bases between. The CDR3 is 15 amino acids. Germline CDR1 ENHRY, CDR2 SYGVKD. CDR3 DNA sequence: TGTGCCATCAGTGACCGCAGGGGATCTAACTATGGCTACACCTTC. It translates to CAISDRRGSNYGYTF.

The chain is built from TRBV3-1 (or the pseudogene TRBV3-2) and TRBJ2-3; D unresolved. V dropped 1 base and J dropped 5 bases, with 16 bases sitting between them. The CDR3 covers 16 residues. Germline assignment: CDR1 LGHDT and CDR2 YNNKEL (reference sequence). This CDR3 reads CASSQAPRNLQDTQYF. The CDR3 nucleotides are TGTGCCAGCAGCCAAGCTCCTAGAAACCTACAAGATACGCAGTATTTT.

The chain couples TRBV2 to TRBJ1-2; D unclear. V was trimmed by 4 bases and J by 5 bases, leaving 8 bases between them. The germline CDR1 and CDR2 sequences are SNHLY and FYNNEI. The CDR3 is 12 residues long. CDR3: CASSGQVYGYTF. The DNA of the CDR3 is TGTGCCAGCAGTGGTCAGGTATATGGCTACACCTTC.

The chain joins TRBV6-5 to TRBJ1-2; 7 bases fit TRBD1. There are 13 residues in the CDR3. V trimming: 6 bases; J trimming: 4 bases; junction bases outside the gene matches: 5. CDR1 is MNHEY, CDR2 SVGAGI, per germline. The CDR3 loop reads CASSLDRSYGYTF. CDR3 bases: TGTGCCAGCAGCTTGGACAGGAGCTATGGCTACACCTTC.

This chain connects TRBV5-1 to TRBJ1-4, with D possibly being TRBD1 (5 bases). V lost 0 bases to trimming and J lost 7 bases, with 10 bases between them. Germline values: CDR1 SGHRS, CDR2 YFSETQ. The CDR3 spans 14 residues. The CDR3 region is CASSLAGQGEKLFF. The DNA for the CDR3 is TGCGCCAGCAGCTTGGCAGGGCAGGGTGAAAAACTGTTTTTT.

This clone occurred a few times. As DNA, the CDR3 is TGTGCCAGCACCGGACTAGCGGGGGGCGGGTCCTACAATGAGCAGTTCTTC. Protein: CASTGLAGGGSYNEQFF. The chain links TRBV2 to TRBJ2-1, with 14 positions matching TRBD2. Germline V gene data show CDR1 as SNHLY and CDR2 as FYNNEI. This CDR3 has 17 residues. With 7 bases clipped from V and 1 base from J, the junction kept 6 bases outside the gene matches.

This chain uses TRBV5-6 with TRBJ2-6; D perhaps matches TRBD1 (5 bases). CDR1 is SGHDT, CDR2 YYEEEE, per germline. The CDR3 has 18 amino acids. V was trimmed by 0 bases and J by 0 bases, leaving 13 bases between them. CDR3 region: CASSLVLAGFSGANVLTF. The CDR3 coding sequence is TGTGCCAGCAGCTTGGTGTTGGCAGGGTTCTCTGGGGCCAACGTCCTGACTTTC.

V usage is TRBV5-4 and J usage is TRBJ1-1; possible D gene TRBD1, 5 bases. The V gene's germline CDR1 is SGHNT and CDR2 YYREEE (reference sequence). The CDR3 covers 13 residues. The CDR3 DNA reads TGTGCTTGGCGACGGGGGACCAACACTGAAGCTTTCTTT. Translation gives CAWRRGTNTEAFF.

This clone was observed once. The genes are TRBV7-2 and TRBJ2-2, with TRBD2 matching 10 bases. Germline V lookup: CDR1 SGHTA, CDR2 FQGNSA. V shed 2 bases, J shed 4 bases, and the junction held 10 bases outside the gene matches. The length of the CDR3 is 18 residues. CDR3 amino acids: CASSLIAGGPSITGELFF. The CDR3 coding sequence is TGTGCCAGCAGCTTAATAGCGGGGGGCCCGAGTATCACCGGGGAGCTGTTTTTT.

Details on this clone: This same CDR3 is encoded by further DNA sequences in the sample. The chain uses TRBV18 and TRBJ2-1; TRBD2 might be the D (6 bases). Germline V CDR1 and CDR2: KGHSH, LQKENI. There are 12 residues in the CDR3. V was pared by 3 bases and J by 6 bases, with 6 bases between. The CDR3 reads CASSPGGNEQFF. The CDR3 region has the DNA TGTGCCAGCTCACCGGGGGGCAATGAGCAGTTCTTC.

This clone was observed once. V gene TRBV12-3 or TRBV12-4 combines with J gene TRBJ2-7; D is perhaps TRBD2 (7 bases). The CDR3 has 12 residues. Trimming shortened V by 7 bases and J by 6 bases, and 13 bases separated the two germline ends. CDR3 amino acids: CASTRGGGEQYF. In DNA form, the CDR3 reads TGTGCCAGCACACGAGGGGGGGGCGAGCAGTACTTC.

For the CDR3, the DNA is TGCGCCAGCAGCACCGGACTAGCGGGGGGACAAGATACGCAGTATTTT. Protein: CASSTGLAGGQDTQYF. The J gene is TRBJ2-3, the V gene TRBV5-1; TRBD2 matches 14 bases. CDR3 size: 16 residues. V shed 4 bases, J shed 5 bases, and the junction held 6 bases outside the gene matches. Germline V gene lookup returns CDR1 SGHRS and CDR2 YFSETQ.

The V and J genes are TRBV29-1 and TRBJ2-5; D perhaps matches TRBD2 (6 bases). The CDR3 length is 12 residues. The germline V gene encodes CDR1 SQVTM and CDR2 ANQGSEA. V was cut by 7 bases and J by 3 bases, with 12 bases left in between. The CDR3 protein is CSAVPGEETQYF. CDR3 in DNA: TGCAGCGCCGTGCCGGGGGAAGAGACCCAGTACTTC.

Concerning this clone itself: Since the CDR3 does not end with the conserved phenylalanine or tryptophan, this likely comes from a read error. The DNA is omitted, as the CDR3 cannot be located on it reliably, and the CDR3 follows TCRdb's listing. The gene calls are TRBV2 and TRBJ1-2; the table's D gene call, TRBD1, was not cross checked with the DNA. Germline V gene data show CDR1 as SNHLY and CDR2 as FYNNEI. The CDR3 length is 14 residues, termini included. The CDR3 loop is CASRDRDRGYPPDL.

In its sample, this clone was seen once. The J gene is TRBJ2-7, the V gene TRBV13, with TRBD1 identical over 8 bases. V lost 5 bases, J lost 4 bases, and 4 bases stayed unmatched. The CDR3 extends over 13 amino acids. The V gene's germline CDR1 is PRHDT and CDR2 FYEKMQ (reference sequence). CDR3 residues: CASSRGQGYEQYF. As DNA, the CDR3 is TGTGCCAGCAGCCGAGGACAGGGTTACGAGCAGTACTTC.

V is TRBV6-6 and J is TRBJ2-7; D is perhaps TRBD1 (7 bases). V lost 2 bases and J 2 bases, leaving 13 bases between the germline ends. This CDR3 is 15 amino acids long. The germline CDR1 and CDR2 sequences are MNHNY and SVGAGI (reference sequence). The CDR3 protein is CASSYGGGPTYEQYV. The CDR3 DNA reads TGTGCCAGCAGTTACGGAGGGGGCCCTACCTACGAGCAGTACGTC.

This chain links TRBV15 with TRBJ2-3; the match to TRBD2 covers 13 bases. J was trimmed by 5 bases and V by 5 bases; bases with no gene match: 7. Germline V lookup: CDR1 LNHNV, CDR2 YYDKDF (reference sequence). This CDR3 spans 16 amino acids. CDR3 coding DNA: TGTGCCACCAGCCGCCGACTAGCGGGGGGTAAAGATACGCAGTATTTT. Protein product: CATSRRLAGGKDTQYF.

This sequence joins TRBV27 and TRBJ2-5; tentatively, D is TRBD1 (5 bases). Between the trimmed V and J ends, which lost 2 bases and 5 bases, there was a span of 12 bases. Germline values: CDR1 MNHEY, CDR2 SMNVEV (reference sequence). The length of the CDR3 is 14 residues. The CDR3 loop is CASSLKGRVETQYF. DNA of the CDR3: TGTGCCAGCAGTTTAAAGGGCAGGGTGGAGACCCAGTACTTC.

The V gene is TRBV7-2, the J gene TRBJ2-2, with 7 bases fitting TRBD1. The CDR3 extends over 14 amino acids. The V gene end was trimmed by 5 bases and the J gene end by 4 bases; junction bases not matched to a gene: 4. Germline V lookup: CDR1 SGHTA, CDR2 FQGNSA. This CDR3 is CASSANRGTGELFF. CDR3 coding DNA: TGTGCCAGCAGCGCAAACAGGGGCACCGGGGAGCTGTTTTTT. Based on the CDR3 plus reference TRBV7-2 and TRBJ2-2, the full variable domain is GAGVSQSPSNKVTEKGKDVELRCDPISGHTALYWYRQSLGQGLEFLIYFQGNSAPDKSGLPSDRFSAERTGGSVSTLTIQRTQQEDSAVYLCASSANRGTGELFFGEGSRLTVL.

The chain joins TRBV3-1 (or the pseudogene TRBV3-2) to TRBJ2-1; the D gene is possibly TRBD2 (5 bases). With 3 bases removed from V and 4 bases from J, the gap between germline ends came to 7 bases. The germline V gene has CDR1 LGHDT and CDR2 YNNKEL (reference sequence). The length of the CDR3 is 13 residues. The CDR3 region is CASSQGSYNEQFF. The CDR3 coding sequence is TGTGCCAGCAGCCAGGGGAGTTACAATGAGCAGTTCTTC.

CDR3 residues: CASSQPRRGSNQPQHF. CDR3 in DNA: TGCGCCAGCAGCCAACCCCGCAGGGGTAGCAATCAGCCCCAGCATTTT. The genes are TRBV4-1 and TRBJ1-5, with D possibly being TRBD1 (6 bases). The ends were cut back, 2 bases at V and 0 bases at J, with 11 bases in the middle. The germline V gene encodes CDR1 MGHRA and CDR2 YSYEKL. The CDR3 covers 16 residues.

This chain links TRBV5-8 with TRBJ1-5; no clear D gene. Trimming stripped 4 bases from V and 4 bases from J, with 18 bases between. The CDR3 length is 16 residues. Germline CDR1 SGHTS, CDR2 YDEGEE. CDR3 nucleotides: TGTGCCAGCAGCGACCGCCGGGCGGGGATGAATCAGCCCCAGCATTTT. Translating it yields CASSDRRAGMNQPQHF.

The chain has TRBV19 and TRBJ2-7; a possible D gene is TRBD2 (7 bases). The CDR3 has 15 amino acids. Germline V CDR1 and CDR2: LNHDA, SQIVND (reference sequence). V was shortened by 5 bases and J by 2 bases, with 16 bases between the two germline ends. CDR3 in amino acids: CASSYLGGGTYEQYF. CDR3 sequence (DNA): TGTGCCAGTAGTTACTTGGGAGGGGGAACCTACGAGCAGTACTTC.

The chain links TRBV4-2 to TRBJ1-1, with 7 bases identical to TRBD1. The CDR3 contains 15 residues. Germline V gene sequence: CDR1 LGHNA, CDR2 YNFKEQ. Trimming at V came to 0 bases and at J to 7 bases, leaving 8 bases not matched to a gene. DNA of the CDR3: TGTGCCAGCAGCCAAGAGGCGGGGACAGTACATGAAGCTTTCTTT. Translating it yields CASSQEAGTVHEAFF.

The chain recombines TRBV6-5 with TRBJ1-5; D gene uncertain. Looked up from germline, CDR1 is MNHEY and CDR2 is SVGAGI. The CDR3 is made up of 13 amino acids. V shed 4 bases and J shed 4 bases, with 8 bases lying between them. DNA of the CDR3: TGTGCCAGCAGTTTTGTACAGAATCAGCCCCAGCATTTT. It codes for CASSFVQNQPQHF.